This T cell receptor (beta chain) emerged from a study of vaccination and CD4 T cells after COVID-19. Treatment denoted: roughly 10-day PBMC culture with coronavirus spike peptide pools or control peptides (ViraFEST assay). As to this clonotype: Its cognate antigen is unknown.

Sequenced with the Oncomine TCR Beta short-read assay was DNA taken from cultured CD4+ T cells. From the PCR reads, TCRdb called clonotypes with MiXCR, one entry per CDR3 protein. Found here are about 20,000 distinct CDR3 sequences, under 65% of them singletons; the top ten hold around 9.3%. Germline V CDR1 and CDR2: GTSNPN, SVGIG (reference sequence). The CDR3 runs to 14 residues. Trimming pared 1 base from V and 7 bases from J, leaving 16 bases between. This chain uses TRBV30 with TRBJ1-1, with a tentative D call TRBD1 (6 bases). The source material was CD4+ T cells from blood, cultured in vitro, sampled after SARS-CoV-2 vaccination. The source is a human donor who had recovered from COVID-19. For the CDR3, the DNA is TGTGCCTGGAGTGAAATCAACAGGGAGGGTGAAGCTTTCTTT. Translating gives CAWSEINREGEAFF.